Listed below are T cell receptor beta chains from one sample, sequenced in a study of T-cell reconstitution after alpha-beta-depleted transplantation in children. TCRdb re-derived calls from the PCR reads in MiXCR, one entry per CDR3 protein. Here the sample spans around 580,000 distinct CDR3 sequences, roughly 27% being singletons. The specimen comprised PBMCs, sampled before TCRalphabeta/CD19-depleted stem cell transplant. These receptors came from a boy younger than two with Wiskott-Aldrich syndrome, due to receive a stem cell transplant. Each CDR3 is given with its conserved first and last residue. Fields, in order: V gene, J gene, clone size, D gene, CDR3 DNA, CDR3 protein. The D gene is left open where the match is weak. Only part of the rows carry a size: once, few, many, or a class if the clone is expanded.

v_gene: TRBV20-1
j_gene: TRBJ1-4
abundance: -
d_gene: -
CDR3nt: TGCAGTGCTAGCTCGGACGGTGAAAAACTGTTTTTT
CDR3aa: CSASSDGEKLFF

v_gene: TRBV7-8
j_gene: TRBJ2-4
abundance: -
d_gene: -
CDR3nt: TGTGCCAGCAGCCCTATGGGATGGGGGGTAGCCAAAAACATTCAGTACTTC
CDR3aa: CASSPMGWGVAKNIQYF

v_gene: TRBV24-1
j_gene: TRBJ2-2
abundance: -
d_gene: -
CDR3nt: TGTGCCACCAGTGATTTGTTTCCGGTTGGCGGGGAGCTGTTTTTT
CDR3aa: CATSDLFPVGGELFF

v_gene: TRBV10-1
j_gene: TRBJ2-7
abundance: -
d_gene: -
CDR3nt: TGCGCCAGCAGCACCGGGATGGGCGACGAGCAGTACTTC
CDR3aa: CASSTGMGDEQYF

v_gene: TRBV3-1
j_gene: TRBJ1-2
abundance: few
d_gene: -
CDR3nt: TGTGCCAGCAGCCAAGCAGGTGGCTACACCTTC
CDR3aa: CASSQAGGYTF

v_gene: TRBV5-1
j_gene: TRBJ2-1
abundance: few
d_gene: TRBD2
CDR3nt: TGCGCCAGCAGCTTGGGGGGGGACTACTACAATGAGCAGTTCTTC
CDR3aa: CASSLGGDYYNEQFF

v_gene: TRBV21-1
j_gene: TRBJ2-1
abundance: few
d_gene: -
CDR3nt: TGTGCCAGCAGCAGATACCTAGCGGGAATATCCTACAATGAGCAGTTCTTC
CDR3aa: CASSRYLAGISYNEQFF

v_gene: TRBV4-1
j_gene: TRBJ2-4
abundance: -
d_gene: TRBD2
CDR3nt: TGCGCCAGCAGCCAAGTAGCGGGATCGATAAATCTAGCCAAAAACATTCAGTACTTC
CDR3aa: CASSQVAGSINLAKNIQYF

v_gene: TRBV12-3/TRBV12-4
j_gene: TRBJ1-2
abundance: few
d_gene: -
CDR3nt: TGTGCCAGCAGTTTATGGGAGGGTCGGGAGGGCTACACCTTC
CDR3aa: CASSLWEGREGYTF

v_gene: TRBV5-1
j_gene: TRBJ2-1
abundance: -
d_gene: -
CDR3nt: TGCGCCAGCGCGACAGGTATCTCTCTCAATGAGCAGTTCTTC
CDR3aa: CASATGISLNEQFF

v_gene: TRBV6-5
j_gene: TRBJ2-5
abundance: -
d_gene: TRBD2
CDR3nt: TGTGCCAGCAGTTACTCGATTACTAGCGTCGAGACCCAGTACTTC
CDR3aa: CASSYSITSVETQYF

v_gene: TRBV12-3/TRBV12-4
j_gene: TRBJ1-6
abundance: -
d_gene: TRBD1
CDR3nt: TGTGCCAGCAGCACAGGGGGCTCCTATAATTCACCCCTCCACTTT
CDR3aa: CASSTGGSYNSPLHF

v_gene: TRBV20-1
j_gene: TRBJ1-1
abundance: -
d_gene: TRBD1
CDR3nt: TGCAGTGCTAGGGACAGGCCGACGAACACTGAAGCTTTCTTT
CDR3aa: CSARDRPTNTEAFF

v_gene: TRBV5-5
j_gene: TRBJ1-2
abundance: few
d_gene: -
CDR3nt: TGTGCCAGCAACCCAAACAGTTACTATGGCTACACCTTC
CDR3aa: CASNPNSYYGYTF

v_gene: TRBV5-1
j_gene: TRBJ2-5
abundance: -
d_gene: -
CDR3nt: TGCGCCAGCAGCTTGACCCAATGGGAGACCCAGTACTTC
CDR3aa: CASSLTQWETQYF

v_gene: TRBV5-6
j_gene: TRBJ2-7
abundance: few
d_gene: -
CDR3nt: TGTGCCAGCAGCTTCGAAGCAGGCGAGCAGTACTTC
CDR3aa: CASSFEAGEQYF

v_gene: TRBV5-1
j_gene: TRBJ2-1
abundance: -
d_gene: TRBD2
CDR3nt: TGCGCCAGCAGCTGGTGGCGGGAGCGTAATAATGAGCAGTTCTTC
CDR3aa: CASSWWRERNNEQFF

v_gene: TRBV5-1
j_gene: TRBJ2-7
abundance: few
d_gene: TRBD1
CDR3nt: TGCGCCAGCAGCTCTGGCAGGACAGGAGTTAACGAGCAGTACTTC
CDR3aa: CASSSGRTGVNEQYF

v_gene: TRBV10-3
j_gene: TRBJ2-2
abundance: few
d_gene: TRBD1
CDR3nt: TGTGCCATCAGTGAGTCGAGGACAGGGACAACCGGGGAGCTGTTTTTT
CDR3aa: CAISESRTGTTGELFF

v_gene: TRBV6-1
j_gene: TRBJ2-7
abundance: -
d_gene: -
CDR3nt: TGTGCCAGCAGTGAAGCCGAGTCCTACGAGCAGTACTTC
CDR3aa: CASSEAESYEQYF

v_gene: TRBV20-1
j_gene: TRBJ2-7
abundance: -
d_gene: TRBD2
CDR3nt: TGCAGTGCTAGAGCTCTTAGCGGGGGACCGTGGGAGCAGTACTTC
CDR3aa: CSARALSGGPWEQYF

v_gene: TRBV5-1
j_gene: TRBJ1-2
abundance: few
d_gene: -
CDR3nt: TGCGCCAGCAGCAGCCTCGGGCCGAACTATGGCTACACCTTC
CDR3aa: CASSSLGPNYGYTF

v_gene: TRBV14
j_gene: TRBJ1-2
abundance: few
d_gene: -
CDR3nt: TGTGCCAGCAGCCAAGATATGGCAGGGATCGACTCCTTC
CDR3aa: CASSQDMAGIDSF

v_gene: TRBV12-3/TRBV12-4
j_gene: TRBJ1-3
abundance: few
d_gene: -
CDR3nt: TGTGCCAGCAGTTTATGGAGGGGGGCGCGAGGAAACACCATATATTTT
CDR3aa: CASSLWRGARGNTIYF

v_gene: TRBV5-8
j_gene: TRBJ2-5
abundance: few
d_gene: TRBD2
CDR3nt: TGTGCCAGCAGCTTGGCCACTAGCGGGAGACTGCAAGAGACCCAGTACTTC
CDR3aa: CASSLATSGRLQETQYF

v_gene: TRBV30
j_gene: TRBJ1-4
abundance: -
d_gene: TRBD1
CDR3nt: TGTGCCTGGAGTGTAGCAGGGGGAGGAGAAAAACTGTTTTTT
CDR3aa: CAWSVAGGGEKLFF

v_gene: TRBV4-1
j_gene: TRBJ2-1
abundance: -
d_gene: TRBD2
CDR3nt: TGCGCCAGCAGCCAAGTTTGGACTAGCGAGAATGAGCAGTTCTTC
CDR3aa: CASSQVWTSENEQFF

v_gene: TRBV5-1
j_gene: TRBJ2-1
abundance: few
d_gene: -
CDR3nt: TGCGCCAGCAGCTTGGGGTCGGGCATCCATGTCAATGAGCAGTTCTTC
CDR3aa: CASSLGSGIHVNEQFF

v_gene: TRBV20-1
j_gene: TRBJ1-2
abundance: few
d_gene: -
CDR3nt: TGCAGTGCTAGAGATCCAGGGCCTTATGGCTACACCTTC
CDR3aa: CSARDPGPYGYTF

v_gene: TRBV20-1
j_gene: TRBJ2-3
abundance: -
d_gene: -
CDR3nt: TGCTGTGCTATTTTCCTAATTAGGGAGTTCGGCACAGATACGCAGTATTTT
CDR3aa: CCAIFLIREFGTDTQYF

v_gene: TRBV11-2
j_gene: TRBJ2-1
abundance: -
d_gene: TRBD2
CDR3nt: TGTGCCAGCAGCGAGGGACTAGTTAATTGGTATGAGCAGTTCTTC
CDR3aa: CASSEGLVNWYEQFF

v_gene: TRBV28
j_gene: TRBJ2-7
abundance: -
d_gene: TRBD1
CDR3nt: TGTGCCAGCAGTTTAAGATCCAGGGGGCCTTCCTACGAGCAGTACTTC
CDR3aa: CASSLRSRGPSYEQYF

v_gene: TRBV12-3/TRBV12-4
j_gene: TRBJ1-5
abundance: -
d_gene: -
CDR3nt: TGTGCCAGTAAGTACAGTAGCAATCAGCCCCAGCATTTT
CDR3aa: CASKYSSNQPQHF

v_gene: TRBV5-1
j_gene: TRBJ2-2
abundance: once
d_gene: TRBD1
CDR3nt: TGCGCCAGCAGCCAGGTCCCGGACAGGGGAAGCGGGGAGCTGTTTTTT
CDR3aa: CASSQVPDRGSGELFF

v_gene: TRBV5-1
j_gene: TRBJ1-1
abundance: few
d_gene: -
CDR3nt: TGCGCCAGCAGCTTGATCCGGGACGGCGAATCTTTCTTT
CDR3aa: CASSLIRDGESFF

v_gene: TRBV7-9
j_gene: TRBJ2-5
abundance: few
d_gene: TRBD2
CDR3nt: TGTGCCAGCAGCCCAGATAGCGGGAGGTCTGAGACCCAGTACTTC
CDR3aa: CASSPDSGRSETQYF

v_gene: TRBV6-5
j_gene: TRBJ2-3
abundance: few
d_gene: TRBD2
CDR3nt: TGTGCCAGCAGTTACGGACTAGCGGGGAGAACAGATACGCAGTATTTT
CDR3aa: CASSYGLAGRTDTQYF

v_gene: TRBV11-1
j_gene: TRBJ2-3
abundance: few
d_gene: -
CDR3nt: TGTGCCAGCAGCTTTCGGGACAGGGGGTTTCTAGCGGGAGACACAGATACGCAGTATTTT
CDR3aa: CASSFRDRGFLAGDTDTQYF

v_gene: TRBV29-1
j_gene: TRBJ2-7
abundance: -
d_gene: TRBD1
CDR3nt: TGCAGCGTCAGGGGGCTCTGGAACGAGCAGTACTTC
CDR3aa: CSVRGLWNEQYF

v_gene: TRBV5-1
j_gene: TRBJ2-1
abundance: -
d_gene: -
CDR3nt: TGCGCCAGCAGTTTCGGGGCTCGGGTGAACAATGAGCAGTTCTTC
CDR3aa: CASSFGARVNNEQFF

v_gene: TRBV7-9
j_gene: TRBJ2-3
abundance: few
d_gene: -
CDR3nt: TGTGCCAGCAGCCTTCGGGCAGGGCTTGCAGATACGCAGTATTTT
CDR3aa: CASSLRAGLADTQYF

v_gene: TRBV20-1
j_gene: TRBJ1-6
abundance: -
d_gene: -
CDR3nt: TGCAGCCCCGGGAACACTAATTCACCCCTCCACTTT
CDR3aa: CSPGNTNSPLHF

v_gene: TRBV7-9
j_gene: TRBJ1-2
abundance: few
d_gene: -
CDR3nt: TGTGCCAGCAGCCCCGGAGTGGTTAAAGAGATGTATGGCTACACCTTC
CDR3aa: CASSPGVVKEMYGYTF

v_gene: TRBV20-1
j_gene: TRBJ2-7
abundance: few
d_gene: -
CDR3nt: TGCAGTGCTAGGACGGGGAACTACGAGCAGTACTTC
CDR3aa: CSARTGNYEQYF

v_gene: TRBV13
j_gene: TRBJ1-2
abundance: -
d_gene: -
CDR3nt: TGTGCCAGCAGCTTTAACAGGGAAGGAGGCTACACCTTC
CDR3aa: CASSFNREGGYTF

v_gene: TRBV28
j_gene: TRBJ2-7
abundance: -
d_gene: TRBD1
CDR3nt: TGTGCCAGCAGAGACCGGGGACAGGATACCTACGAGCAGTACTTC
CDR3aa: CASRDRGQDTYEQYF

v_gene: TRBV7-2
j_gene: TRBJ2-3
abundance: few
d_gene: -
CDR3nt: TGTGCCAGCAGCGTCGGGGCCGCAGATACGCAGTATTTT
CDR3aa: CASSVGAADTQYF

v_gene: TRBV12-3/TRBV12-4
j_gene: TRBJ2-2
abundance: -
d_gene: -
CDR3nt: TGTGCCAGCAGTTACGACCTTTCCGGGGAGCTGTTTTTT
CDR3aa: CASSYDLSGELFF

v_gene: TRBV29-1
j_gene: TRBJ2-1
abundance: -
d_gene: TRBD1
CDR3nt: TGCAGCGTTGGAACTACAGGGGGCATTTACAATGAGCAGTTCTTC
CDR3aa: CSVGTTGGIYNEQFF

v_gene: TRBV5-1
j_gene: TRBJ2-2
abundance: few
d_gene: -
CDR3nt: TGCGCCAGCAGCTTGGAAGTTTGGGGGGAGCTGTTTTTT
CDR3aa: CASSLEVWGELFF

v_gene: TRBV7-2
j_gene: TRBJ2-5
abundance: few
d_gene: -
CDR3nt: TGTGCCAGCCTTCGGGGAAGCGGGACATTACAAGAGACCCAGTACTTC
CDR3aa: CASLRGSGTLQETQYF

v_gene: TRBV5-1
j_gene: TRBJ2-1
abundance: few
d_gene: -
CDR3nt: TGCGCCAGCAGCTTGGGGAGGACAGATAATGAGCAGTTCTTC
CDR3aa: CASSLGRTDNEQFF